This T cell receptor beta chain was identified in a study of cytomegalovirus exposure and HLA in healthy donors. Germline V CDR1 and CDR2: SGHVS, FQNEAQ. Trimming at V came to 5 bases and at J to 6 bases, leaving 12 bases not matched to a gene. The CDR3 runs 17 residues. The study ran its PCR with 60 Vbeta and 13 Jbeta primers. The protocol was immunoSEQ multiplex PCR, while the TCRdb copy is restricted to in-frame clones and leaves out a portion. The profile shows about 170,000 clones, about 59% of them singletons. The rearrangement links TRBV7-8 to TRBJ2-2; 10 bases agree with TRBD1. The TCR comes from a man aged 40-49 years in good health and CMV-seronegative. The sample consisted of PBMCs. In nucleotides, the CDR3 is TGTGCCAGCAGCCAAGACAGGGGGCTTCTGAATCCCGGGGAGCTGTTTTTT. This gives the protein CASSQDRGLLNPGELFF.